This is a list of T cell receptor beta chains from one sample in a study of OX40 agonist ivuxolimab in advanced cancers. Sequenced by immunoSEQ multiplex PCR; TCRdb stores in-frame clones only, minus some. Of 83,000 or so clones in the sample, approximately 83% were seen once. The sample here was CD4+ or CD8+ T cells sorted from blood, taken in a trial of the OX40 agonist ivuxolimab. The receptors derive from an adult with an advanced solid tumor such as melanoma, head and neck, liver or kidney cancer. Each CDR3 is given with its conserved first and last residue. Fields, in order: clone size, D gene, V gene, J gene, CDR3 DNA, CDR3 protein. The D gene is left open where the match is weak. Size tells how often a clone was seen (once, few, many) or the class of an expanded clone, and some rows leave it out.

once	.	TRBV6-1	TRBJ1-4	TGTGCCAGCGAGGGAGTAACTAATGAAAAACTGTTTTTT	CASEGVTNEKLFF
.	.	TRBV7-3	TRBJ2-5	TGTGCCAGCACCTCTACCCGGTGGGAGACCCAGTACTTC	CASTSTRWETQYF
.	.	TRBV19	TRBJ1-5	TGTGCCAGTAGTATAGACGGATATCAGCCCCAGCATTTT	CASSIDGYQPQHF
.	TRBD2	TRBV27	TRBJ2-3	TGTGCCAGCAGTTCGATACTAGCGGGAGTTGGCACAGATACGCAGTATTTT	CASSSILAGVGTDTQYF
.	.	TRBV7-3	TRBJ2-3	TGTGCCAGCAGCTTAGGAGGGCTCCCCAGGGATACGCAGTATTTT	CASSLGGLPRDTQYF
few	.	TRBV12-2	TRBJ1-5	TGTGCAAGTCGCCGCTCTAGGGACAGCAATCAGCCCCAGCATTTT	CASRRSRDSNQPQHF
.	.	TRBV15	TRBJ2-7	TGTGCCACCAGCCCTAATCGCGGCTACGAGCAGTACTTC	CATSPNRGYEQYF
.	.	TRBV12-5	TRBJ1-2	TGTGCTAGTGGTTTGGCACCATACAGGGAGGCCTTTAACTATGGCTACACCTTC	CASGLAPYREAFNYGYTF
.	.	TRBV28	TRBJ1-1	TGTGCCAGCAGTTCCCCCTATTCCCCGAACACTGAAGCTTTCTTT	CASSSPYSPNTEAFF
.	TRBD1	TRBV6-5	TRBJ1-1	TGTGCCAGCAGATCTGACAGGGGGCACACTGAAGCTTTCTTT	CASRSDRGHTEAFF
.	.	TRBV4-2	TRBJ2-3	TGTGCCAGCAGCCAAGATTCACTAGTTGCCCAGTATTTT	CASSQDSLVAQYF
.	.	TRBV27	TRBJ2-1	TGTGCCAGCGGGGCCCAGTTGGGTCCCCAGTTCTTC	CASGAQLGPQFF
once	.	TRBV27	TRBJ2-5	TGTGCCAGCAGTTCTATCTCGAGGGGGAGGCAAGAGACCCAGTACTTC	CASSSISRGRQETQYF
few	TRBD2	TRBV7-9	TRBJ2-7	TGTGCCAGCAGCTTAGACCCTAGCGGCTCCTACGAGCAGTACTTC	CASSLDPSGSYEQYF
.	.	TRBV9	TRBJ1-1	TGTGCCAGCACGAGGACCGACACTTACACTGAAGCTTTCTTT	CASTRTDTYTEAFF
.	.	TRBV7-8	TRBJ2-7	TGTGCCAGCAGCTTAGGGCGGGAACCTTCCTACGAGCAGTACTTC	CASSLGREPSYEQYF
.	.	TRBV19	TRBJ2-1	TGTGCCAGTCAGACCTACAATGAGCAGTTCTTC	CASQTYNEQFF
.	.	TRBV5-1	TRBJ2-7	TGCGCCAGCAGCGGTTGGGGGTCTCCCTCCTACGAGCAGTACTTC	CASSGWGSPSYEQYF
.	TRBD2	TRBV4-3	TRBJ2-3	TGCGCCAGCAGCCAAGACCTACTAGCGGCCTTTAGCACAGATACGCAGTATTTT	CASSQDLLAAFSTDTQYF
once	.	TRBV5-1	TRBJ1-5	TGCGCCAGCAGCTTATCAGGGGTAGGTCAGCCCCAGCATTTT	CASSLSGVGQPQHF
.	.	TRBV28	TRBJ1-2	TGTGCCAGCAGCTGGGGACAAGGCTATGGCTACACCTTC	CASSWGQGYGYTF
.	TRBD1	TRBV28	TRBJ1-1	TGTGCCAGCAGTTCGCGGGACAGGGGGCGAGACACTGAAGCTTTCTTT	CASSSRDRGRDTEAFF
.	.	TRBV7-3	TRBJ2-5	TGTGCCAGCAGCTCGGTAGAGACCCAGTACTTC	CASSSVETQYF
.	TRBD1	TRBV4-3	TRBJ1-6	TGCGCCAGCAGCCGGGACAGGGGGCTATCACCCCTCCACTTT	CASSRDRGLSPLHF
.	TRBD2	TRBV7-3	TRBJ2-5	TGTGCCAGCAGTACCAGCGGGAGGCGCCAAGAGACCCAGTACTTC	CASSTSGRRQETQYF
once	TRBD1	TRBV28	TRBJ2-5	TGTGCCAGCAGTTTATACCGGACAGGGAGAGGGGAGACCCAGTACTTC	CASSLYRTGRGETQYF
once	.	TRBV7-2	TRBJ2-5	TGTGCCAGCAGCTTAGCCCCCGGGGGCCAAGAGACCCAGTACTTC	CASSLAPGGQETQYF
.	.	TRBV25-1	TRBJ2-1	TGTGCCAGCAGTGAATTGGGCCAAGGCAACGATGAGCAGTTCTTC	CASSELGQGNDEQFF
.	.	TRBV29-1	TRBJ2-1	TGCAGCGGCGGCCACAGCTCCTACAATGAGCAGTTCTTC	CSGGHSSYNEQFF
.	TRBD1	TRBV28	TRBJ1-2	TGTGCCAGCAGGTCCCCAGGGGGTGGCTATGGCTACACCTTC	CASRSPGGGYGYTF
.	TRBD1	TRBV2	TRBJ1-6	TGTGCCAGCAACCCAGGGGGCTTGGGATCACCCCTCCACTTT	CASNPGGLGSPLHF
.	.	TRBV28	TRBJ2-3	TGTGCCAGCAGTCCGATTCGACAGACAGATACGCAGTATTTT	CASSPIRQTDTQYF
.	.	TRBV5-6	TRBJ1-6	TGTGCCAGCAGTGACAGAAATAATTCACCCCTCCACTTT	CASSDRNNSPLHF
.	.	TRBV2	TRBJ1-5	TGTGCCAGCAGAGACACAACAGGGACCCAGCATTTT	CASRDTTGTQHF
.	TRBD1	TRBV9	TRBJ1-4	TGTGCCAGCAGCCCCAGCGCCGCATGGACAGGGGGTTTGGGTCTGTTTTTT	CASSPSAAWTGGLGLFF
.	.	TRBV5-8	TRBJ2-2	TGTGCCAGCAGCTTGGTAGGCGGGGAGCTGTTTTTT	CASSLVGGELFF
.	TRBD1	TRBV11-2	TRBJ1-1	TGTGCCAGCAGGTCTAACAGGGGGGTAGCTTTCTTT	CASRSNRGVAFF
.	TRBD1	TRBV27	TRBJ2-7	TGTGCCAGCAGTTTAAACAGGGGCGGCGAGCAGTACTTC	CASSLNRGGEQYF
.	.	TRBV5-4	TRBJ1-5	TGTGCCAGCAGCCCCACAACATATAGCAATCAGCCCCAGCATTTT	CASSPTTYSNQPQHF
.	.	TRBV5-8	TRBJ1-1	TGTGCCAGCAGCTTGGGGACATCGAACACTGAAGCTTTCTTT	CASSLGTSNTEAFF
.	.	TRBV7-3	TRBJ1-2	TGTGCCAGCAGCTTAACGCGGGACGGGGGCTACACCTTC	CASSLTRDGGYTF
.	.	TRBV12-2	TRBJ1-2	TGTGCAAGTCGCTTAGCCGACCCGGGCCCCCGCTATGGCTACACCTTC	CASRLADPGPRYGYTF
.	.	TRBV10-3	TRBJ2-2	TGTGCCAGCACGTACAGCTCGGCGGGGGAGCTGTTTTTT	CASTYSSAGELFF
.	.	TRBV7-2	TRBJ2-7	TGTGCCAGCAGCTTCAAGCAGAGCTACGAGCAGTACTTC	CASSFKQSYEQYF
.	.	TRBV4-3	TRBJ2-3	TGCGCCAGCAGCCAAGACTACAGGGCTACAACAGATACGCAGTATTTT	CASSQDYRATTDTQYF
once	.	TRBV2	TRBJ2-1	TGTGCCAGCAGGGGTAATGAGCAGTTCTTC	CASRGNEQFF
.	.	TRBV7-9	TRBJ1-6	TGTGCCAGCAGCTTAATGGGGGATAATTCACCCCTCCACTTT	CASSLMGDNSPLHF
.	.	TRBV7-8	TRBJ2-7	TGTGCCAGCAGCTTAAGCGGCGGGGATGACGAGCAGTACTTC	CASSLSGGDDEQYF
.	TRBD2	TRBV6-1	TRBJ2-5	TGTGCCAGCAGTGTTTCTAGCGGGATAGAGACCCAGTACTTC	CASSVSSGIETQYF
.	TRBD1	TRBV7-2	TRBJ1-5	TGTGCCAGCAGCCCCGGGACAGGAGTGAATCAGCCCCAGCATTTT	CASSPGTGVNQPQHF
.	.	TRBV5-1	TRBJ2-1	TGCGCCAGCAGCTTGGTTCCGGACTACAATGAGCAGTTCTTC	CASSLVPDYNEQFF
.	.	TRBV7-2	TRBJ1-5	TGTGCCAGCAGCCCATATAGCAATCAGCCCCAGCATTTT	CASSPYSNQPQHF
.	.	TRBV18	TRBJ2-3	TGTGCCAGCTCACCGCAACGGAGTTCTACTAGCACAGATACGCAGTATTTT	CASSPQRSSTSTDTQYF